One T cell receptor beta chain is described in this entry. The germline V gene has CDR1 LNHDA and CDR2 SQIVND (reference sequence). The CDR3 has 16 amino acids. Trimming removed 5 bases from V and 4 bases from J; junction bases left unmatched: 9. The data derive from a study of T cell responses to AZD1222 COVID-19 vaccine. The data were produced by immunoSEQ multiplex PCR, yet TCRdb's version contains in-frame clones alone and is incomplete. The data hold over 130,000 clones, with around 90% observed a single time. The rearrangement joins TRBV19 to TRBJ2-1; 9 bases fit TRBD2. This clonotype was sampled from an adult who received the MenACWY meningococcal vaccine as a control. Sequences were derived from peripheral blood, sampled 28 days after the second dose of the MenACWY control vaccine. The CDR3 nucleotides read TGTGCCAGTAGTGTTGGACCTAGCGGGACTTACAATGAGCAGTTCTTC. It codes for CASSVGPSGTYNEQFF.